Following are 25 T cell receptor beta chains from one sample sequenced in a study of T-cell memory formation after mild COVID-19 (dated by TCRdb to the early 2020s). The library was built by means of 5' RACE. Sequenced on an Illumina NovaSeq 6000. In TCRdb, the public reads were trimmed at Q25 with fastp and aligned with MiXCR, with productive beta chains retained. Entries are consolidated by CDR3 protein sequence, retaining the most common genes and DNA. The sample table records tens of thousands of distinct CDR3 sequences; over 9.5% of these occur just once. Approximately 28% of the sample rests with the top ten. The sequenced material came from PBMCs or a T cell subset sorted from them (not recorded which). The origin of the receptors is a man in his late teens or twenties who had mild COVID-19 (a few samples of this study predate the infection). The sample titles of this study are shuffled in the database, so cell type and time point are left out; the donor was told from shared clones.

This clonotype showed up many times. CDR3 bases: TGTGCCAGCAGCCCGGACAGCGCTCGATCGAACACTGAAGCTTTCTTT. Translated, it gives CASSPDSARSNTEAFF. The genes are TRBV5-6 and TRBJ1-1; D may be TRBD1 (6 bases). Germline CDR1 and CDR2: SGHDT and YYEEEE. This CDR3 comprises 16 residues. Trimming took 4 bases from V and 1 from J, leaving 17 bases between them.

This clonotype occurred many times. The chain is built from TRBV12-3 or TRBV12-4 and TRBJ1-2; no definite D call. The CDR3 extends over 14 amino acids. The ends were cut back, 6 bases at V and 8 bases at J, with 19 bases in the middle. CDR3 sequence reads: CASRDEDGAGGYTF. CDR3 DNA sequence: TGTGCCAGCAGGGACGAGGACGGTGCTGGAGGCTACACCTTC.

The V call is TRBV27, the J call TRBJ2-1; 8 bases line up with TRBD2. Trimming removed 0 bases from V and 0 bases from J; junction bases left unmatched: 10. The CDR3 loop spans 19 amino acids. Germline V gives CDR1 MNHEY, CDR2 SMNVEV (reference sequence). The CDR3 spells CASSLSIVGLESSYNEQFF. In DNA form, the CDR3 reads TGTGCCAGCAGTTTATCGATCGTGGGACTAGAAAGCTCCTACAATGAGCAGTTCTTC.

This clonotype was recorded many times. The gene calls are TRBV7-6 and TRBJ1-1; 7 bases match TRBD1. There are 13 residues in the CDR3. J gave up 3 bases and V 6 bases, and 4 bases lay outside the gene matches. Looked up from germline, CDR1 is SGHVS and CDR2 is FNYEAQ. The CDR3 sequence is CASSQGGHTEAFF. CDR3 in DNA: TGTGCCAGCAGTCAGGGGGGCCACACTGAAGCTTTCTTT.

The sample holds many counts of this clonotype. The chain has TRBV4-3 and TRBJ1-2; possible D gene TRBD1, 5 bases. V dropped 1 base and J dropped 2 bases, with 11 bases sitting between them. This CDR3 has 15 amino acids. Germline CDR1 reads LGHNA; CDR2 reads YSLEER. CDR3 sequence: CASSQVGGINYGYTF. CDR3 nucleotide sequence: TGCGCCAGCAGCCAAGTGGGGGGTATCAACTATGGCTACACCTTC.

This clonotype was picked up many times. The rearrangement uses TRBV5-1 and TRBJ2-7, with TRBD1 matching 7 bases. Germline V CDR1 and CDR2: SGHRS, YFSETQ. With 8 bases clipped from V and 3 bases from J, the junction kept 8 bases outside the gene matches. The length of the CDR3 is 13 residues. The CDR3 DNA reads as TGCGCCAGTAGAGGGACAGTAGACTACGAGCAGTACTTC. Amino acid sequence: CASRGTVDYEQYF.

In its sample, this clonotype was seen many times. The chain couples TRBV3-1 to TRBJ2-7; D gene unclear. Germline CDR1 reads LGHDT; CDR2 reads YNNKEL (reference sequence). The CDR3 has 14 residues. The germline V and J ends were trimmed by 4 bases and 5 bases, with 15 bases remaining between them. The DNA for the CDR3 is TGTGCCAGCAGCCCTCAGGTTAGCTCTCACGAGCAGTACGTC. This encodes CASSPQVSSHEQYV.

This clonotype was counted ten times or more. The CDR3 reads CATSFGLAGVETQYF. For the CDR3, the DNA is TGTGCCACCAGCTTCGGGCTAGCGGGGGTGGAGACCCAGTACTTC. The chain is built from TRBV15 and TRBJ2-5; 10 nucleotides line up with TRBD2. V trimming: 5 bases; J trimming: 5 bases; junction bases outside the gene matches: 8. CDR3 length: 15 residues. Looked up from germline, CDR1 is LNHNV and CDR2 is YYDKDF (reference sequence).

This clonotype has only a few counts. This chain connects TRBV12-3 or TRBV12-4 to TRBJ2-1, with TRBD2 matching 11 bases. Germline trimming cut 2 bases from V and 9 bases from J; bases unmatched to any gene: 0. The CDR3 spans 13 residues. The CDR3 reads CASSLLAGGEQFF. The CDR3, as DNA: TGTGCCAGCAGTTTACTAGCGGGGGGTGAGCAGTTCTTC.

This clonotype was recorded many times. The chain has TRBV5-1 and TRBJ2-5; D is unclear. This CDR3 is built from 14 residues. V lost 0 bases, J lost 2 bases, and 8 bases lay in between. Germline-derived CDR1 and CDR2 are SGHRS and YFSETQ. The CDR3 sequence is CASSLVGPQETQYF. The CDR3 DNA reads as TGCGCCAGCAGCTTGGTGGGTCCACAAGAGACCCAGTACTTC.

This clonotype showed up many times. The rearrangement uses TRBV7-2 and TRBJ2-5; 10 positions agree with TRBD2. From germline, CDR1 is SGHTA and CDR2 FQGNSA. The J segment lost 5 bases and the V segment lost 0 bases, leaving 3 bases of the junction unmatched. The CDR3 runs 15 residues. CDR3 in DNA: TGTGCCAGCAGCTTAGCTCCTAGCGGGGGTGAGACCCAGTACTTC. This sequence encodes CASSLAPSGGETQYF.

This clonotype was picked up many times. The chain combines TRBV5-1 with TRBJ1-6; 10 bases are shared with TRBD1. From germline, CDR1 is SGHRS and CDR2 YFSETQ. This CDR3 spans 15 amino acids. V was clipped by 0 bases and J by 9 bases; unmatched bases: 3. The CDR3 nucleotides read TGCGCCAGCAGCTTGGAAGGGACAGGGGTTTCACCCCTCCACTTT. The encoded protein is CASSLEGTGVSPLHF.

This clonotype showed up many times. The chain combines TRBV4-1 with TRBJ1-5; D is perhaps TRBD1 (6 bases). The ends were cut back, 1 base at V and 3 bases at J, with 10 bases in the middle. This CDR3 has 15 amino acids. Looked up from germline, CDR1 is MGHRA and CDR2 is YSYEKL. CDR3 in DNA: TGCGCCAGCAGCCAAGTGCGACAGGACAATCAGCCCCAGCATTTT. It specifies CASSQVRQDNQPQHF.

This clonotype was detected ten times or more. The chain links TRBV4-1 to TRBJ2-5; D might be TRBD2 (6 bases). Between the trimmed V and J ends, which lost 4 bases and 4 bases, there was a span of 16 bases. The germline V gene has CDR1 MGHRA and CDR2 YSYEKL. This CDR3 region has 15 residues. The CDR3 sequence: CASSPLGGSLETQYF. The CDR3 region has the DNA TGCGCCAGCAGCCCTTTGGGGGGTAGCCTAGAGACCCAGTACTTC.

A few counts support this clonotype. This chain connects TRBV2 to TRBJ2-6, with D possibly called TRBD1 or TRBD2 (5 bases each). Germline lookup yields CDR1 SNHLY and CDR2 FYNNEI. V lost 4 bases, J lost 0 bases, and 7 bases lay in between. The CDR3 extends over 15 amino acids. DNA of the CDR3: TGTGCCAGCAGTGGGGACCCCTCTGGGGCCAACGTCCTGACTTTC. Translating it yields CASSGDPSGANVLTF.

This clonotype is categorized as medium-sized. The chain carries TRBV5-8 and TRBJ1-2, with D perhaps TRBD1 (5 bases). The CDR3 is 13 amino acids. Trimming took 1 base from V and 8 from J, leaving 12 bases between them. Germline CDR1 is SGHTS and CDR2 is YDEGEE. In DNA, the CDR3 is TGTGCCAGCAGCTTGTACGCAGGGCCAGGCTACACCTTC. Its protein product is CASSLYAGPGYTF.

This clonotype was counted at least ten times. This chain joins TRBV2 and TRBJ1-2; D unresolved. Germline V CDR1 and CDR2: SNHLY, FYNNEI. The V end was cut by 7 bases, the J end by 4 bases, with 10 bases between. The CDR3 sequence is 12 residues long. The CDR3 coding sequence is TGTGCCAGCAAAAGGGATATCTATGGCTACACCTTC. This codes for CASKRDIYGYTF.

The V call is TRBV11-2, the J call TRBJ1-2; the match to TRBD1 covers 8 bases. The CDR3 spans 14 residues. The ends lost 4 bases at V and 5 bases at J; junction bases unmatched: 6. Per germline, CDR1 SGHAT and CDR2 FQNNGV. CDR3 DNA sequence: TGTGCCAGCAGCTCCATCCAGGGGGCGTATGGCTACACCTTC. Translating it yields CASSSIQGAYGYTF.

This clonotype was picked up many times. The V and J genes are TRBV30 and TRBJ1-5; D unresolved. The length of the CDR3 is 14 residues. The V end was cut by 2 bases, the J end by 4 bases, with 12 bases between. Germline V lookup: CDR1 GTSNPN, CDR2 SVGIG (reference sequence). The CDR3 protein is CAWSTLTGNQPQHF. In DNA, the CDR3 is TGTGCCTGGAGTACGCTAACGGGAAATCAGCCCCAGCATTTT.

This clonotype has a count of ten or more. The chain carries TRBV12-3 or TRBV12-4 and TRBJ2-1; TRBD2 matches at 7 bases. V shed 3 bases, J shed 8 bases, and the junction held 19 bases outside the gene matches. The CDR3 extends over 18 amino acids. The CDR3 region has the DNA TGTGCCAGCAGTTTCAATTGGGGGGGGGACTCGGCGGGCCATGAGCAGTTCTTC. Its protein is CASSFNWGGDSAGHEQFF.

This clonotype was counted ten times or more. The V and J genes are TRBV3-1 and TRBJ2-7; D unclear. Germline assignment: CDR1 LGHDT and CDR2 YNNKEL (reference sequence). The V gene lost 1 base and the J gene lost 3 bases, with 4 bases spanning the gap. The CDR3 sequence is 12 residues long. The CDR3 DNA reads as TGTGCCAGCAGCCAAGGGGGCTACGAGCAGTACTTC. This encodes CASSQGGYEQYF.

This clonotype was seen at least ten times. The chain uses TRBV4-3 and TRBJ2-2; the D gene is possibly TRBD2 (5 bases). This CDR3 has 15 amino acids. V shed 0 bases and J shed 6 bases, with 11 bases lying between them. Germline CDR1 and CDR2: LGHNA and YSLEER. CDR3 loop: CASSQETGRPGELFF. In DNA, the CDR3 is TGCGCCAGCAGCCAAGAGACGGGGAGACCCGGGGAGCTGTTTTTT.

The sample holds many counts of this clonotype. J is TRBJ1-2 and V is TRBV7-2; 7 positions agree with TRBD1. CDR3 length: 15 residues. Trimming removed 5 bases from V and 4 bases from J; junction bases left unmatched: 10. Per the germline V gene, CDR1 is SGHTA and CDR2 is FQGNSA. CDR3 DNA: TGTGCCAGCAGCGTTACCAGGGGGAACCCCTATGGCTACACCTTC. This codes for CASSVTRGNPYGYTF.

This clonotype was seen at least ten times. V usage is TRBV7-9 and J usage is TRBJ1-6; D gene uncertain. CDR3 length: 13 residues. In germline, CDR1 is SEHNR, CDR2 FQNEAQ (reference sequence). V was shortened by 5 bases and J by 8 bases, with 10 bases between the two germline ends. CDR3 nucleotide sequence: TGTGCCAGCAGCGCGCCGGCGTATTCACCCCTCCACTTT. Protein: CASSAPAYSPLHF.

This clonotype was seen many times. This chain uses TRBV6-2 or TRBV6-3 with TRBJ1-2; the D is unclear. Germline-derived CDR1 and CDR2 are MNHEY and SVGEGT. V lost 7 bases and J 9 bases, leaving 36 bases between the germline ends. CDR3 length: 19 residues. The DNA of the CDR3 is TGTGCCAGCACCCCACGGGAGGGAATAACTACTATGAGAGGCTTCCGCTACACCTTC. It codes for CASTPREGITTMRGFRYTF.